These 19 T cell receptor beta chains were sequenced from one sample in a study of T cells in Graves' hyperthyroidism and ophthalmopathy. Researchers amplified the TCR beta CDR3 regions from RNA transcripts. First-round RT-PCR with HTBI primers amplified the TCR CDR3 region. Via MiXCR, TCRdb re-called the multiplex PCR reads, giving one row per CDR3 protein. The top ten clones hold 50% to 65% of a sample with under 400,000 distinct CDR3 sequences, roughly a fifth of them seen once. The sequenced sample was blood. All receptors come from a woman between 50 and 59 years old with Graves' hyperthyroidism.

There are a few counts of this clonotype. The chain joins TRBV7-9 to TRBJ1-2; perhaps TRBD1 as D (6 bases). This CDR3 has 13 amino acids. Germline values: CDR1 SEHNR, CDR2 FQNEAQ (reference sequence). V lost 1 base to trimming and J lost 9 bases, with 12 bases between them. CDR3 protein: CASSLGQGYSYTF. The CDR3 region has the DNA TGTGCCAGCAGCTTAGGGCAGGGGTATAGCTACACCTTC.

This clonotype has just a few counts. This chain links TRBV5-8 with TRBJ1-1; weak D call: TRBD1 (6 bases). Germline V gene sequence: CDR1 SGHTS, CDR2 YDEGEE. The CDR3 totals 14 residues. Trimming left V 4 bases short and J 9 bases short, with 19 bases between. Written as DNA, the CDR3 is TGTGCCAGCAGCGAGGGGGGGGTATATTTGAAAGCTTTCTTT. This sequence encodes CASSEGGVYLKAFF.

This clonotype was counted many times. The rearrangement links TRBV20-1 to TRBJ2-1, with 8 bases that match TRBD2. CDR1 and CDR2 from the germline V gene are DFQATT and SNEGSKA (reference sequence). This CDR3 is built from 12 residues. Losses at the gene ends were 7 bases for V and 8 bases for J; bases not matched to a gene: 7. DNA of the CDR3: TGCAGTGTCGGGGGGGCCTTGGATGAGCAGTTCTTC. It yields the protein CSVGGALDEQFF.

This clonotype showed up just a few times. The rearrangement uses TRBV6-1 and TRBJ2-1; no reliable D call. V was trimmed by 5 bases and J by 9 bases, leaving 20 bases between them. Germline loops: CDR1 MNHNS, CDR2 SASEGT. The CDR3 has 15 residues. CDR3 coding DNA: TGTGCCAGCAGTTCTGGGGTTGGGCCAGGTAGTGAGCAGTTCTTC. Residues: CASSSGVGPGSEQFF.

As DNA, the CDR3 is TGTGCCAGCAGTGCAACCAGGGGAAACACCATATATTTT. Encoded protein: CASSATRGNTIYF. This rearrangement joins TRBV2 to TRBJ1-3; D gene uncertain. V was trimmed by 4 bases and J by 4 bases, leaving 8 bases between them. The CDR3 extends over 13 amino acids. The V gene's germline CDR1 is SNHLY and CDR2 FYNNEI. Variable domain in full (rest from reference TRBV2 and TRBJ1-3): EPEVTQTPSHQVTQMGQEVILRCVPISNHLYFYWYRQILGQKVEFLVSFYNNEISEKSEIFDDQFSVERPDGSNFTLKIRSTKLEDSAMYFCASSATRGNTIYFGEGSWLTVV.

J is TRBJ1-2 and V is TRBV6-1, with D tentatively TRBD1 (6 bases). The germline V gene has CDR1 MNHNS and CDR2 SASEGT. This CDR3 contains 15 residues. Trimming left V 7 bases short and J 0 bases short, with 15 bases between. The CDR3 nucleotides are TGTGCCAGCACCAATACAGGGAAAACTAACTATGGCTACACCTTC. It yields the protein CASTNTGKTNYGYTF.

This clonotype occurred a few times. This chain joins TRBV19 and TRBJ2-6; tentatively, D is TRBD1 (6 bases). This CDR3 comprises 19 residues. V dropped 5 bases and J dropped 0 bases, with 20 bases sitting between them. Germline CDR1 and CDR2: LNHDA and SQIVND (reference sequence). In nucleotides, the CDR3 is TGTGCCAGTAGTCCCGTCCTCTGGACAGCGCTCTCTGGGGCCAACGTCCTGACTTTC. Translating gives CASSPVLWTALSGANVLTF.

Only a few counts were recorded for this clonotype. The DNA of the CDR3 is TGTGCCAGCAGGCTCGGCTCGAACACTGAAGCTTTCTTT. It translates to CASRLGSNTEAFF. V usage is TRBV6-1 and J usage is TRBJ1-1; D not resolved. V was trimmed by 6 bases and J by 1 base, leaving 9 bases between them. The CDR3 consists of 13 residues. The germline CDR1 and CDR2 sequences are MNHNS and SASEGT.

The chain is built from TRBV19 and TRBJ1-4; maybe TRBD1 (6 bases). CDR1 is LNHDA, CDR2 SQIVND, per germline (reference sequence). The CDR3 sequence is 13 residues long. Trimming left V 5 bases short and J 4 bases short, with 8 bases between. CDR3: CASSGQINEKLFF. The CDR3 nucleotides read TGTGCCAGTAGTGGACAGATTAATGAAAAACTGTTTTTT.

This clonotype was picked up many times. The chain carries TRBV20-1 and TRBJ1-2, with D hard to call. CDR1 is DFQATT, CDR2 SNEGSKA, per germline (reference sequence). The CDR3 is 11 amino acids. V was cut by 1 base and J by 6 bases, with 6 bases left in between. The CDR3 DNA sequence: TGCAGTGCTAGAGGCGAAGATGGCTACACCTTC. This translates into CSARGEDGYTF.

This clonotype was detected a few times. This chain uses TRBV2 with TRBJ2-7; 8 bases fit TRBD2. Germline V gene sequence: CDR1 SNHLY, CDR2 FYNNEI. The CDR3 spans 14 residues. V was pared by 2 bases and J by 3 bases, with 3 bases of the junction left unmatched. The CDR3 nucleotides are TGTGCCAGCAGTGAACTAGCGGGTCTCTACGAGCAGTACTTC. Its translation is CASSELAGLYEQYF.

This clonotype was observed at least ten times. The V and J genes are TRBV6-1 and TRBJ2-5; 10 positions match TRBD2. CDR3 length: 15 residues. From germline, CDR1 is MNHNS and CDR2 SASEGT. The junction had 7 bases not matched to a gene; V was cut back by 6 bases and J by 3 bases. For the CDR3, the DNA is TGTGCCAGCAGAGCGGCTAGCGGGGGTAAAGAGACCCAGTACTTC. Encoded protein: CASRAASGGKETQYF.

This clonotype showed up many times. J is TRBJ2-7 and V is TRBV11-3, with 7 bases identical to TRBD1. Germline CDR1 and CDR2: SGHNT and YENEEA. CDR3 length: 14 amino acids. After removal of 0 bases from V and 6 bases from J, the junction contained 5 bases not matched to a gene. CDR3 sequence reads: CASSLDPRGIEQYF. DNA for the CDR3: TGTGCCAGCAGCTTAGATCCCAGGGGGATCGAGCAGTACTTC.

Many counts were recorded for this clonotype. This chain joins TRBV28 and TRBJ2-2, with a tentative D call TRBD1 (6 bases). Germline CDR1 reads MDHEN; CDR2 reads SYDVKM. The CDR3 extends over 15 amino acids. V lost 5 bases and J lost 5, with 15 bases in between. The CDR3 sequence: CASSSNRVLTGELFF. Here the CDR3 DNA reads TGTGCCAGCAGTAGCAACAGGGTATTGACCGGGGAGCTGTTTTTT. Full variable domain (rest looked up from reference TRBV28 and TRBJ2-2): DVKVTQSSRYLVKRTGEKVFLECVQDMDHENMFWYRQDPGLGLRLIYFSYDVKMKEKGDIPEGYSVSREKKERFSLILESASTNQTSMYLCASSSNRVLTGELFFGEGSRLTVL.

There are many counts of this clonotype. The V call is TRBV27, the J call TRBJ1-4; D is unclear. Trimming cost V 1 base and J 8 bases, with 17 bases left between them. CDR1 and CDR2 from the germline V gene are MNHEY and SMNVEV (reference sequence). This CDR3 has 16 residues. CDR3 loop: CASSLFGPSRGEKLFF. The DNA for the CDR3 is TGTGCCAGCAGTTTATTCGGGCCGTCTAGAGGGGAAAAACTGTTTTTT.

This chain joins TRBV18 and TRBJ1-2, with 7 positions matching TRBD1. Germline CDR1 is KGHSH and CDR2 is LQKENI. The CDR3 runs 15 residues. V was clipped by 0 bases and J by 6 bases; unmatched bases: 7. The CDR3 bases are TGTGCCAGCTCACCACCGGGAGACAGGGAGCATGGCTACACCTTC. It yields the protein CASSPPGDREHGYTF. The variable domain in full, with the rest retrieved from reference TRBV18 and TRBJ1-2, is NAGVMQNPRHLVRRRGQEARLRCSPMKGHSHVYWYRQLPEEGLKFMVYLQKENIIDESGMPKERFSAEFPKEGPSILRIQQVVRGDSAAYFCASSPPGDREHGYTFGSGTRLTVV.

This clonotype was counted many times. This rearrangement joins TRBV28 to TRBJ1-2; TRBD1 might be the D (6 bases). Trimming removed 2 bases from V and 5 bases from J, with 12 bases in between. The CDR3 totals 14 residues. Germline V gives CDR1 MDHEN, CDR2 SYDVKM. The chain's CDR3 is CASSLRVRGYGYTF. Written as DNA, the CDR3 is TGTGCCAGCAGTTTACGAGTCAGGGGTTATGGCTACACCTTC.

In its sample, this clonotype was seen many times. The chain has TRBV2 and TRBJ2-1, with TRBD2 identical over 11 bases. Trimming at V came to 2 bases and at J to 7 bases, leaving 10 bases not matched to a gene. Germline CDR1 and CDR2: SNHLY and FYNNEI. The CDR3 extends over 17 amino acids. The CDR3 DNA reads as TGTGCCAGCAGTGAACGGGAATTAGCGGGGGGGCATAATGAGCAGTTCTTC. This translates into CASSERELAGGHNEQFF.

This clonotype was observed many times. Here the CDR3 DNA reads TGCGCCAGCAGTTCTATGACAGGGGGAACAGATACGCAGTATTTT. Residues: CASSSMTGGTDTQYF. This chain uses TRBV5-1 with TRBJ2-3; 9 bases line up with TRBD1. This CDR3 is 15 amino acids long. Trimming took 5 bases from V and 3 from J; bases not matched to a gene: 7. Germline CDR1 SGHRS, CDR2 YFSETQ. The whole variable domain, remainder taken from reference TRBV5-1 and TRBJ2-3, is KAGVTQTPRYLIKTRGQQVTLSCSPISGHRSVSWYQQTPGQGLQFLFEYFSETQRNKGNFPGRFSGRQFSNSRSEMNVSTLELGDSALYLCASSSMTGGTDTQYFGPGTRLTVL.